The 8 T cell receptor beta chains given below trace back to one sample, sequenced in a study of shared clonotypes between healthy human individuals. Repertoires were generated with immunoSEQ multiplex PCR, while TCRdb's copy carries only in-frame clones and drops some. The table shows around 2,100,000 clones, with about 94% occurring only once. Naive CD8 cells comprised CD45RO-negative, CCR7-positively selected cells, excluding terminally differentiated effector memory CD45RA+ cells. Sequencing was performed on naive CD8+ T cells sorted from blood. The receptors derive from a man aged 18 to 30 in good health.

The chain has TRBV7-8 and TRBJ2-7; 9 nucleotides agree with TRBD1. CDR1 and CDR2 (germline): SGHVS, FQNEAQ. The CDR3 covers 19 residues. The V segment lost 5 bases and the J segment 6 bases; nucleotides outside the gene matches: 23. CDR3: CASSLGLKLPGQGQSEQYF. The CDR3 DNA follows: TGTGCCAGCAGCCTGGGACTAAAATTACCGGGACAGGGACAATCCGAGCAGTACTTC.

This sequence joins TRBV7-9 and TRBJ1-4; D is uncertain. Per germline, CDR1 SEHNR and CDR2 FQNEAQ (reference sequence). Between the trimmed V and J ends, which lost 5 bases and 0 bases, there was a span of 13 bases. This CDR3 contains 16 residues. CDR3 nucleotide sequence: TGTGCCAGCAGCCCTAGCGTGGGGACAACTAATGAAAAACTGTTTTTT. Its translation: CASSPSVGTTNEKLFF.

The V gene is TRBV6-5, the J gene TRBJ1-2; unclear D gene. Germline lookup yields CDR1 MNHEY and CDR2 SVGAGI. There are 11 residues in the CDR3. Trimming removed 9 bases from V and 6 bases from J, with 11 bases in between. The CDR3 DNA reads as TGTGCCAGTCTAATTGGGAATGGCTACACCTTC. It is translated as CASLIGNGYTF.

The chain employs TRBV5-6 and TRBJ2-7; D may be TRBD2 (5 bases). Germline values: CDR1 SGHDT, CDR2 YYEEEE. V was trimmed by 4 bases and J by 1 base, leaving 12 bases between them. CDR3 length: 14 amino acids. The CDR3 DNA reads TGTGCCAGCAGCGATATAGCGAGATCCTACGAGCAGTACTTC. Its protein is CASSDIARSYEQYF. The full variable domain, completed using reference TRBV5-6 and TRBJ2-7, is DAGVTQSPTHLIKTRGQQVTLRCSPKSGHDTVSWYQQALGQGPQFIFQYYEEEERQRGNFPDRFSGHQFPNYSSELNVNALLLGDSALYLCASSDIARSYEQYFGPGTRLTVT.

Worth noting for this clone: One junction end does not reproduce the germline sequence, and a read error may be involved. The rearrangement joins TRBV2 to TRBJ2-7; D gene uncertain. The CDR3 spans 17 residues. Per the germline V gene, CDR1 is SNHLY and CDR2 is FYNNEI. In DNA form, the CDR3 reads TGTGCCAGCAGTGGGGCAATGCTCAAGCGACAAGAAACTTACCTAGGCTTC. It encodes CASSGAMLKRQETYLGF.

This clone has a single count. The rearrangement links TRBV19 to TRBJ2-7; 10 bases are a match to TRBD1. J was trimmed by 0 bases and V by 5 bases; bases with no gene match: 4. Germline CDR1 reads LNHDA; CDR2 reads SQIVND (reference sequence). The CDR3 has 15 amino acids. The DNA of the CDR3 is TGTGCCAGTAGTGGACAGGGGGAGGCCTCCTACGAGCAGTACTTC. This translates into CASSGQGEASYEQYF.

This clone was seen just once. The chain joins TRBV27 to TRBJ2-7; 8 positions match TRBD2. Looked up from germline, CDR1 is MNHEY and CDR2 is SMNVEV (reference sequence). Trimming at V came to 2 bases and at J to 3 bases, leaving 6 bases not matched to a gene. There are 15 residues in the CDR3. DNA of the CDR3: TGTGCCAGCAGTTTAGGGCTAGCGGGTAACTACGAGCAGTACTTC. Translated, it gives CASSLGLAGNYEQYF.

The CDR3 is CASSNILKADEQFF. In DNA, the CDR3 is TGTGCCAGTAGCAACATCCTAAAGGCGGATGAGCAGTTCTTC. The chain couples TRBV19 to TRBJ2-1; no clear D gene. CDR1 is LNHDA, CDR2 SQIVND, per germline (reference sequence). V lost 6 bases to trimming and J lost 8 bases, with 17 bases between them. The CDR3 has 14 residues.